Below, 32 T cell receptor beta chains from the same sample are listed, as sequenced in a study of OX40 agonist ivuxolimab in advanced cancers. Library prep was done by the immunoSEQ multiplex PCR assay. TCRdb carries this immuneACCESS record with in-frame sequences only. Its versions omit some clonotypes, under half of them owing to an unresolved V gene in the studies checked, with the rest unexplained. The sample table holds about 25,000 clones, of which roughly 85% were seen once. The leading ten clones occupy 35% to 50% of the sample. The source material was CD4+ or CD8+ T cells sorted from blood, sampled in a trial of the OX40 agonist ivuxolimab. The receptors originated from an adult with an advanced solid tumor such as melanoma, head and neck, liver or kidney cancer.

The J gene is TRBJ1-4, the V gene TRBV19; 8 bases line up with TRBD1. Losses at the gene ends were 9 bases for V and 4 bases for J; bases not matched to a gene: 7. This CDR3 contains 14 residues. CDR1 LNHDA and CDR2 SQIVND come from the germline V gene (reference sequence). The CDR3 protein is CASSATGVNEKLFF. The CDR3 DNA follows: TGTGCCAGCAGCGCGACAGGGGTTAATGAAAAACTGTTTTTT.

V is TRBV6-4 and J is TRBJ1-3; D gene uncertain. Germline CDR1 MRHNA, CDR2 SNTAGT. This CDR3 comprises 16 residues. V gave up 5 bases and J gave up 0 bases, with 14 bases separating them. In DNA, the CDR3 is TGTGCCAGCAGTAGGTATAGCCGAATCTCTGGAAACACCATATATTTT. Amino acid sequence: CASSRYSRISGNTIYF.

The J gene is TRBJ2-7, the V gene TRBV7-8, with 8 bases fitting TRBD1. The CDR3 extends over 13 amino acids. The germline CDR1 and CDR2 sequences are SGHVS and FQNEAQ. V shed 5 bases and J 5 bases; nucleotides not matched to a gene: 5. The CDR3: CASSIQGVNEQYF. Here the CDR3 DNA reads TGTGCCAGCAGCATACAGGGGGTAAACGAGCAGTACTTC.

This clone appeared a single time. This chain links TRBV4-1 with TRBJ2-2, with TRBD2 identical over 13 bases. Germline V gene lookup returns CDR1 MGHRA and CDR2 YSYEKL. CDR3 length equals 16 residues. Trimming removed 6 bases from V and 2 bases from J; junction bases left unmatched: 3. The CDR3 bases are TGCGCCAGCAGGCCGGGACTAGCGGGAAACACCGGGGAGCTGTTTTTT. Protein: CASRPGLAGNTGELFF.

In this sample, this clone turned up a few times. This chain joins TRBV13 and TRBJ2-6, with a possible D match to TRBD1 (6 bases). With 6 bases removed from V and 0 bases from J, the gap between germline ends came to 15 bases. Germline V gene lookup returns CDR1 PRHDT and CDR2 FYEKMQ (reference sequence). CDR3 length: 17 residues. The CDR3, as DNA: TGTGCCAGCAGTGGGTCAGGGGACCCCTCTGGGGCCAACGTCCTGACTTTC. Translating gives CASSGSGDPSGANVLTF.

The J gene is TRBJ2-5, the V gene TRBV28; tentative D call: TRBD2 (6 bases). V was pared by 0 bases and J by 1 base, with 15 bases between. In germline, CDR1 is MDHEN, CDR2 SYDVKM. This CDR3 is built from 17 residues. As DNA, the CDR3 is TGTGCCAGCAGTTTATGGAAGAGGGGTAGCGGCCAAGAGACCCAGTACTTC. Its translation: CASSLWKRGSGQETQYF.

This rearrangement joins TRBV7-9 to TRBJ2-3; 11 bases match TRBD2. The CDR3 runs 14 residues. CDR1 and CDR2 (germline): SEHNR, FQNEAQ (reference sequence). V was pared by 5 bases and J by 4 bases, with 2 bases of the junction left unmatched. The DNA of the CDR3 is TGTGCCAGCAGCCCTAGCGGGAGGCCAGATACGCAGTATTTT. Translated: CASSPSGRPDTQYF.

This sequence joins TRBV11-2 and TRBJ2-1; D call uncertain. With 5 bases removed from V and 5 bases from J, the gap between germline ends came to 10 bases. The CDR3 consists of 13 residues. Germline V CDR1 and CDR2: SGHAT, FQNNGV. CDR3 amino acids: CASSGDLNNEQFF. As DNA, the CDR3 is TGTGCCAGCAGCGGTGACTTAAACAATGAGCAGTTCTTC.

The chain recombines TRBV4-1 with TRBJ2-7, with TRBD2 matching 7 bases. Germline CDR1 reads MGHRA; CDR2 reads YSYEKL. Trimming removed 6 bases from V and 2 bases from J; junction bases left unmatched: 4. There are 13 residues in the CDR3. The CDR3 spells CASSPAGTYEQYF. The CDR3 DNA follows: TGCGCCAGCAGTCCAGCGGGGACCTACGAGCAGTACTTC.

The V and J genes are TRBV27 and TRBJ2-1; D is uncertain. The CDR3 consists of 14 residues. Germline loops: CDR1 MNHEY, CDR2 SMNVEV (reference sequence). Trimming removed 0 bases at V and 3 bases at J, with 6 bases between. The CDR3 DNA reads TGTGCCAGCAGTTTATCGGAGCTCTACAATGAGCAGTTCTTC. This codes for CASSLSELYNEQFF.

The rearrangement uses TRBV7-9 and TRBJ2-7; D may be TRBD1 (6 bases). Trimming removed 6 bases from V and 4 bases from J, with 19 bases in between. CDR1 and CDR2 from the germline V gene are SEHNR and FQNEAQ (reference sequence). The CDR3 is made up of 15 amino acids. CDR3 region: CASRAPGRGIYEQYF. For the CDR3, the DNA is TGTGCCAGCAGGGCCCCCGGCAGGGGAATATACGAGCAGTACTTC.

This chain uses TRBV6-4 with TRBJ2-1; 11 bases fit TRBD2. There are 14 residues in the CDR3. From germline, CDR1 is MRHNA and CDR2 SNTAGT. The trim removed 5 bases at V and 7 bases at J, leaving 4 bases unmatched. The CDR3 DNA follows: TGTGCCAGCAGTTTAGCGGGAGGGCCGAATGAGCAGTTCTTC. It encodes CASSLAGGPNEQFF.

The chain employs TRBV19 and TRBJ2-7; D is unclear. CDR1 and CDR2 (germline): LNHDA, SQIVND (reference sequence). The ends were cut back, 3 bases at V and 0 bases at J, with 9 bases in the middle. This CDR3 has 14 amino acids. In DNA, the CDR3 is TGTGCCAGTAGTATTTCGGTGAGCTCCTACGAGCAGTACTTC. Residues: CASSISVSSYEQYF.

This clone is deemed large. The chain combines TRBV7-8 with TRBJ2-1; 11 nucleotides align to TRBD2. The CDR3 contains 17 residues. V was pared by 5 bases and J by 1 base, with 7 bases of the junction left unmatched. The germline V gene encodes CDR1 SGHVS and CDR2 FQNEAQ. CDR3 coding DNA: TGTGCCAGCAGCCAAACTAGCGGGGGAGGGTCCTACAATGAGCAGTTCTTC. Translation: CASSQTSGGGSYNEQFF.

CDR3 coding DNA: TGTGCCAGCAGCTCAACAGGGGCCTACTCCTACGAGCAGTACTTC. Its translation is CASSSTGAYSYEQYF. The rearrangement joins TRBV4-2 to TRBJ2-7; 7 bases align to TRBD1. The CDR3 consists of 15 residues. CDR1 and CDR2 from the germline V gene are LGHNA and YNFKEQ. V dropped 5 bases and J dropped 0; count of bases not matched to a gene: 7.

This rearrangement joins TRBV6-5 to TRBJ1-2; D call uncertain. Trimming removed 0 bases from V and 0 bases from J, with 8 bases in between. The CDR3 contains 15 residues. CDR1 MNHEY and CDR2 SVGAGI come from the germline V gene. The DNA for the CDR3 is TGTGCCAGCAGTTACTCAATTGACCCTAACTATGGCTACACCTTC. Translated, it gives CASSYSIDPNYGYTF.

The rearrangement joins TRBV2 to TRBJ2-7; TRBD1 agrees at 7 bases. With V trimmed by 4 bases and J by 0 bases, 6 bases remained unmatched. CDR1 is SNHLY and CDR2 is FYNNEI in the germline V gene. The CDR3 sequence is 15 residues long. The CDR3 protein is CASSVGTVSSYEQYF. The CDR3 nucleotides are TGTGCCAGCAGTGTTGGGACAGTGAGCTCCTACGAGCAGTACTTC. Full variable domain (rest looked up from reference TRBV2 and TRBJ2-7): EPEVTQTPSHQVTQMGQEVILRCVPISNHLYFYWYRQILGQKVEFLVSFYNNEISEKSEIFDDQFSVERPDGSNFTLKIRSTKLEDSAMYFCASSVGTVSSYEQYFGPGTRLTVT.

V usage is TRBV7-9 and J usage is TRBJ1-2; tentative D call: TRBD1 (5 bases). Germline V CDR1 and CDR2: SEHNR, FQNEAQ (reference sequence). Trimming stripped 6 bases from V and 1 base from J, with 18 bases between. CDR3 length: 16 amino acids. The CDR3 protein is CASSIVNGGFNYGYTF. CDR3 sequence (DNA): TGTGCCAGCAGTATCGTCAATGGGGGATTTAACTATGGCTACACCTTC. The full variable domain, completed using reference TRBV7-9 and TRBJ1-2, is DTGVSQNPRHKITKRGQNVTFRCDPISEHNRLYWYRQTLGQGPEFLTYFQNEAQLEKSRLLSDRFSAERPKGSFSTLEIQRTEQGDSAMYLCASSIVNGGFNYGYTFGSGTRLTVV.

The V and J genes are TRBV5-1 and TRBJ2-7, with D unclear. The CDR3 has 13 residues. Between the trimmed V and J ends, which lost 0 bases and 6 bases, there was a span of 10 bases. The germline V gene encodes CDR1 SGHRS and CDR2 YFSETQ. The CDR3 sequence: CASSLAGSPEQYF. CDR3 bases: TGCGCCAGCAGCTTGGCCGGCAGCCCCGAGCAGTACTTC.

V and J are TRBV12-5 and TRBJ1-4; 10 bases fit TRBD1. Trimming at V came to 3 bases and at J to 3 bases, leaving 7 bases not matched to a gene. This CDR3 comprises 17 residues. CDR1 is LGHNT and CDR2 is FRNRAP in the germline V gene. DNA for the CDR3: TGTGCTAGTGGTTTCCTGGGACAGGGGACGTCTAATGAAAAACTGTTTTTT. This sequence encodes CASGFLGQGTSNEKLFF.

The table lists this clone with a few counts. The genes are TRBV2 and TRBJ2-7, with 7 bases identical to TRBD2. Germline V CDR1 and CDR2: SNHLY, FYNNEI. With 3 bases clipped from V and 2 bases from J, the junction kept 13 bases outside the gene matches. CDR3 size: 17 residues. This CDR3 reads CASSEASGPTMAYEQYF. The CDR3 nucleotides are TGTGCCAGCAGTGAGGCTAGCGGTCCTACCATGGCCTACGAGCAGTACTTC. Full variable domain (remainder filled in from reference TRBV2 and TRBJ2-7): EPEVTQTPSHQVTQMGQEVILRCVPISNHLYFYWYRQILGQKVEFLVSFYNNEISEKSEIFDDQFSVERPDGSNFTLKIRSTKLEDSAMYFCASSEASGPTMAYEQYFGPGTRLTVT.

This chain's CDR3 is CAIEFGGEQYF. The CDR3 bases are TGTGCCATCGAATTTGGAGGGGAGCAGTACTTC. The rearrangement links TRBV28 to TRBJ2-7; D possibly corresponds to TRBD2 (6 bases). The CDR3 has 11 amino acids. Per the germline V gene, CDR1 is MDHEN and CDR2 is SYDVKM. The V end lost 10 bases, the J end lost 7 bases, and 14 bases lay between the germline ends.

This rearrangement joins TRBV11-2 to TRBJ2-7, with D maybe TRBD1 (6 bases). The CDR3 consists of 17 residues. The V and J ends lost 4 bases and 2 bases respectively, with 21 bases between them. Germline CDR1 SGHAT, CDR2 FQNNGV. The chain's CDR3 is CASSSVRTGLSTYEQYF. The CDR3 region has the DNA TGTGCCAGCAGCTCCGTCCGTACAGGGCTGTCAACCTACGAGCAGTACTTC.

The rearrangement joins TRBV11-2 to TRBJ2-3; possible D gene TRBD1, 6 bases. V was trimmed by 5 bases and J by 0 bases, leaving 9 bases between them. The CDR3 contains 14 residues. CDR1 SGHAT and CDR2 FQNNGV come from the germline V gene. This chain's CDR3 is CASSLTGSTDTQYF. In DNA form, the CDR3 reads TGTGCCAGCAGCCTGACAGGTAGCACAGATACGCAGTATTTT.

The sample holds one count of this clone. The chain uses TRBV5-6 and TRBJ2-5, with D unclear. The V end was cut by 2 bases, the J end by 5 bases, with 7 bases between. The CDR3 has 12 residues. The V gene's germline CDR1 is SGHDT and CDR2 YYEEEE. The CDR3 loop reads CASSFEVETQYF. The CDR3 DNA is TGTGCCAGCAGCTTTGAGGTCGAGACCCAGTACTTC.

The chain is built from TRBV7-9 and TRBJ2-1; D is perhaps TRBD1 or TRBD2 (5 bases each). Trimming stripped 0 bases from V and 7 bases from J, with 19 bases between. The CDR3 runs to 17 residues. Germline values: CDR1 SEHNR, CDR2 FQNEAQ (reference sequence). The CDR3 DNA sequence: TGTGCCAGCAGCTTAGCGGTCGGGGCCTCGCACGGGAATGAGCAGTTCTTC. This gives the protein CASSLAVGASHGNEQFF.

This clone came up a few times. The rearrangement links TRBV27 to TRBJ1-3; 12 positions match TRBD1. The CDR3 runs 20 residues. Per the germline V gene, CDR1 is MNHEY and CDR2 is SMNVEV (reference sequence). V gave up 6 bases and J gave up 0 bases; unmatched junction bases: 15. The CDR3 region is CASRPPGTGGSINSGNTIYF. The CDR3 DNA reads as TGTGCCAGCAGGCCTCCCGGGACAGGGGGCTCAATTAACTCTGGAAACACCATATATTTT.

The chain employs TRBV7-9 and TRBJ1-5; D is unclear. The V end lost 1 base, the J end lost 8 bases, and 12 bases lay between the germline ends. Germline V lookup: CDR1 SEHNR, CDR2 FQNEAQ (reference sequence). CDR3 length: 14 residues. This CDR3 reads CASSLGTTLEPQHF. CDR3 DNA: TGTGCCAGCAGCTTAGGTACGACCCTAGAGCCCCAGCATTTT.

The CDR3 region is CASSFTGQRNEQFF. The CDR3 DNA follows: TGTGCCAGCAGTTTTACGGGACAACGCAATGAGCAGTTCTTC. The chain joins TRBV28 to TRBJ2-1; tentative D call: TRBD1 (6 bases). The CDR3 has 14 residues. Germline lookup yields CDR1 MDHEN and CDR2 SYDVKM. Trimming removed 3 bases from V and 6 bases from J, with 12 bases in between. The full variable domain, in which reference TRBV28 and TRBJ2-1 provide the parts outside the CDR3, is DVKVTQSSRYLVKRTGEKVFLECVQDMDHENMFWYRQDPGLGLRLIYFSYDVKMKEKGDIPEGYSVSREKKERFSLILESASTNQTSMYLCASSFTGQRNEQFFGPGTRLTVL.

V gene TRBV19 combines with J gene TRBJ2-2; D may match TRBD1 or TRBD2 (5 bases each). The V and J ends lost 5 bases and 3 bases respectively, with 10 bases between them. This CDR3 contains 14 residues. Per germline, CDR1 LNHDA and CDR2 SQIVND (reference sequence). The CDR3 reads CASSWGLHTGELFF. The CDR3 DNA reads as TGTGCCAGTAGTTGGGGGTTGCACACCGGGGAGCTGTTTTTT.

In nucleotides, the CDR3 is TGTGCCAGCAGTTCGTTCTTGGCAGATACGCAGTATTTT. Translation: CASSSFLADTQYF. This chain connects TRBV27 to TRBJ2-3, with D unresolved. This CDR3 comprises 13 residues. V lost 4 bases to trimming and J lost 4 bases, with 9 bases between them. Per the germline V gene, CDR1 is MNHEY and CDR2 is SMNVEV (reference sequence).

The chain recombines TRBV2 with TRBJ1-5; D unresolved. CDR3 length: 15 amino acids. CDR1 SNHLY and CDR2 FYNNEI come from the germline V gene. The germline V and J ends were trimmed by 8 bases and 5 bases, with 19 bases remaining between them. The CDR3 reads CASSENTLNYQPQHF. The CDR3 DNA follows: TGTGCCAGCTCTGAGAACACTTTGAATTATCAGCCCCAGCATTTT.